Below are 6 T cell receptor beta chains sequenced from a single sample in a study of CD8 T cells in ankylosing spondylitis. MiXCR, run by TCRdb on the 5' RACE reads, gives a single entry per CDR3 protein. The table records 250,000 or so distinct CDR3 sequences, 10% of them present only once. Sequencing was performed on blood, either unsorted or a sorted T cell fraction (not recorded which). The source of these receptors is a male donor with ankylosing spondylitis or in good health (not recorded which).

The chain links TRBV15 to TRBJ2-5; a possible D gene is TRBD2 (5 bases). Germline V gene sequence: CDR1 LNHNV, CDR2 YYDKDF (reference sequence). V was pared by 0 bases and J by 5 bases, with 16 bases between. There are 16 residues in the CDR3. The CDR3: CATSRDSGLTRETQYF. The CDR3 nucleotides read TGTGCCACCAGCAGAGATTCAGGACTCACCAGGGAGACCCAGTACTTC.

Many counts were recorded for this clonotype. The chain has TRBV5-1 and TRBJ2-3; a possible D gene is TRBD2 (5 bases). The CDR3 sequence is 14 residues long. Per germline, CDR1 SGHRS and CDR2 YFSETQ. V was shortened by 4 bases and J by 4 bases, with 13 bases between the two germline ends. The CDR3 protein is CASSSGAGADTQYF. Here the CDR3 DNA reads TGCGCCAGCAGCAGCGGCGCGGGTGCAGATACGCAGTATTTT. The full variable domain, with the rest looked up from reference TRBV5-1 and TRBJ2-3, is KAGVTQTPRYLIKTRGQQVTLSCSPISGHRSVSWYQQTPGQGLQFLFEYFSETQRNKGNFPGRFSGRQFSNSRSEMNVSTLELGDSALYLCASSSGAGADTQYFGPGTRLTVL.

This clonotype was seen only a few times. The genes are TRBV29-1 and TRBJ2-1, with 9 bases matching TRBD2. The CDR3 consists of 15 residues. Germline V gene sequence: CDR1 SQVTM, CDR2 ANQGSEA. V was clipped by 2 bases and J by 5 bases; unmatched bases: 7. In DNA form, the CDR3 reads TGCAGCGTTGAATCCAGCGGGGGGCCTCACAATGAGCAGTTCTTC. Its translation is CSVESSGGPHNEQFF.

This clonotype was seen more than once but under ten times. The rearrangement joins TRBV7-2 to TRBJ2-7, with D maybe TRBD1 (6 bases). Trimming took off 6 bases at V and 4 bases at J, with 19 bases between the two ends. The CDR3 consists of 15 residues. CDR1 SGHTA and CDR2 FQGNSA come from the germline V gene. CDR3 sequence: CASSRTGTQGYEQYF. The CDR3 region has the DNA TGTGCCAGCAGTCGAACCGGGACACAAGGTTACGAGCAGTACTTC.

This clonotype has a count of ten or more. The chain combines TRBV15 with TRBJ2-3, with 7 bases matching TRBD1. The CDR3 runs 17 residues. Germline V gene sequence: CDR1 LNHNV, CDR2 YYDKDF (reference sequence). The V segment lost 0 bases and the J segment 3 bases; nucleotides outside the gene matches: 9. The CDR3 DNA sequence: TGTGCCACCAGCAGAGACCACGGGACAGCAAAGACAGATACGCAGTATTTT. It encodes CATSRDHGTAKTDTQYF.

This clonotype was observed at least ten times. The chain links TRBV4-2 to TRBJ1-1, with unresolved D. V was trimmed by 0 bases and J by 10 bases, leaving 15 bases between them. The CDR3 covers 14 residues. CDR1 and CDR2 from the germline V gene are LGHNA and YNFKEQ. CDR3 sequence reads: CASSQDEGEKIAFF. The CDR3 region has the DNA TGTGCCAGCAGCCAAGACGAGGGAGAGAAAATAGCTTTCTTT.